A selection of T cell receptor beta chains follows, all from one sample in a study of blood T cell repertoires in COVID-19. Sequenced by immunoSEQ multiplex PCR; TCRdb stores in-frame clones only, minus some. The sample shows over 150,000 clones, around nine tenths of them seen only once. Material for sequencing was peripheral blood. Receptors were obtained from a man between 50 and 59 years old with acute or convalescent COVID-19. CDR3s include the opening cysteine and the closing phenylalanine or tryptophan. Fields, in order: clone size, CDR3 length, J gene, D gene, V gene, CDR3 DNA, CDR3 protein. D genes are given only for firm matches. Only some rows state a clone size, as once, few, many or a class for expanded clones.

- | 14 | TRBJ2-5 | TRBD2 | TRBV9 | TGTGCCAGCAGCGCGGGGGGGGAATTAGAGACCCAGTACTTC | CASSAGGELETQYF
- | 14 | TRBJ2-3 | TRBD2 | TRBV10-3 | TGTGCCATCGGACTAGCGGACCTCACAGATACGCAGTATTTT | CAIGLADLTDTQYF
- | 14 | TRBJ2-2 | TRBD1 | TRBV30 | TGTGCCTGGAGTACAGGGGTGGGCACCGGGGAGCTGTTTTTT | CAWSTGVGTGELFF
- | 14 | TRBJ1-5 | - | TRBV7-2 | TGTGCCAGCAGCTTAGGAATTAATAGCCAGCCCCAGCATTTT | CASSLGINSQPQHF
- | 19 | TRBJ2-1 | TRBD1 | TRBV2 | TGTGCCAGCAGTGAATTAGGGACAGGGGGCCCCCCCTCCTACAATGAGCAGTTCTTC | CASSELGTGGPPSYNEQFF
once | 15 | TRBJ2-3 | TRBD2 | TRBV11-2 | TGTGCCAGCAGCCTTGGTCGGACTAGCGGGGGACGGCAGTATTTT | CASSLGRTSGGRQYF
- | 19 | TRBJ1-1 | - | TRBV4-2 | TGTGCCAGCAGCCCGAAAAGACGGACGGACTGGACGATGAACACTGAAGCTTTCTTT | CASSPKRRTDWTMNTEAFF
once | 13 | TRBJ1-2 | TRBD1 | TRBV3-1/TRBV3-2 | TGTGCCAGCAGCCACCCGGGACAGGGGGACTACACCTTC | CASSHPGQGDYTF
- | 18 | TRBJ2-3 | TRBD2 | TRBV28 | TGTGCCAGCAGTTTACGGCAGGGGCTAGCGGGATACACAGATACGCAGTATTTT | CASSLRQGLAGYTDTQYF
- | 14 | TRBJ2-2 | - | TRBV11-2 | TGTGCCAGCAGCTTAGATCAGAGGGCCGGGGAGCTGTTTTTT | CASSLDQRAGELFF
- | 18 | TRBJ2-3 | - | TRBV6-2/TRBV6-3 | TGTGCCAGCAGTCCCTGGGGAAGGAGCGGGCACTCCACAGATACGCAGTATTTT | CASSPWGRSGHSTDTQYF
- | 13 | TRBJ1-1 | TRBD1 | TRBV27 | TGTGCCAGCAGGACAGGGGGCTGGACTGAAGCTTTCTTT | CASRTGGWTEAFF
- | 13 | TRBJ1-1 | - | TRBV6-5 | TGTGCCAGCAGGACACAGGAGAACACTGAAGCTTTCTTT | CASRTQENTEAFF
- | 12 | TRBJ1-6 | TRBD1 | TRBV7-2 | TGTGCCAGCAGTTCACAGGGGGTCGCCCTCCACTTT | CASSSQGVALHF
once | 13 | TRBJ2-3 | - | TRBV3-1/TRBV3-2 | TGTGCCAGCAGCCAAGAGGGCCCGACGGAGCAGTATTTT | CASSQEGPTEQYF
- | 15 | TRBJ2-1 | - | TRBV28 | TGTGCCAGCAGGGGCTGGTACGGCCTCTGGAATGAGCAGTTCTTC | CASRGWYGLWNEQFF
- | 15 | TRBJ2-1 | TRBD2 | TRBV10-3 | TGTGCCATCAGTCCCCAGCGGGGGGGCTTCGATGAGCAGTTCTTC | CAISPQRGGFDEQFF
- | 16 | TRBJ1-5 | - | TRBV5-4 | TGTGCCAGCAGCTTAGATGGTGGCGGGGGCAATCAGCCCCAGCATTTT | CASSLDGGGGNQPQHF
- | 13 | TRBJ2-1 | - | TRBV20-1 | TGCAGTGCTCGTGGCCTAGCCGGCCATGAGCAGTTCTTC | CSARGLAGHEQFF
- | 14 | TRBJ1-4 | - | TRBV7-6 | TGTGCCAGCAGCCCGACTTATCCGAATGAAAAACTGTTTTTT | CASSPTYPNEKLFF
- | 15 | TRBJ2-3 | - | TRBV9 | TGTGCCAGCAGCGTCAGAACAGGGATCACAGATACGCAGTATTTT | CASSVRTGITDTQYF
- | 13 | TRBJ2-3 | TRBD1 | TRBV10-3 | TGTGCCTCCCGGGACAGGGAGACAGATACGCAGTATTTT | CASRDRETDTQYF
- | 12 | TRBJ1-4 | - | TRBV27 | TGTGCCAGCAGTCCGGGGGGGAGAAAACTGTTTTTT | CASSPGGRKLFF
- | 15 | TRBJ2-5 | TRBD2 | TRBV5-1 | TGCGCCAGCAGCTTGGTCGGGAGGGCAGAGGAGACCCAGTACTTC | CASSLVGRAEETQYF
- | 17 | TRBJ1-5 | - | TRBV19 | TGTGCCAGTAGTATAGATGGACGGGGTCCGGGCAATCAGCCCCAGCATTTT | CASSIDGRGPGNQPQHF
- | 16 | TRBJ2-3 | TRBD1 | TRBV19 | TGTGCCAGTAGTCCGGGGGGACAGGGGGCGCGTAATACGCAGTATTTT | CASSPGGQGARNTQYF